The rows below give T cell receptor beta chains drawn from one sample of a study of Graves' ophthalmopathy and Graves' hyperthyroidism. TCRdb passed the multiplex PCR reads through MiXCR, listing each CDR3 protein once. The sample lists about 740,000 distinct CDR3 sequences, approximately 40% occurring once. The sequencing input was peripheral blood. Source of these receptors: an adult man with Graves' ophthalmopathy. Both conserved end residues are part of each CDR3. The order of the fields is V gene, J gene, clone size, CDR3 protein. The size field is filled for only some rows; it gives once, few, many or a size class.

v_gene: TRBV7-9; j_gene: TRBJ2-5; abundance: many; CDR3aa: CASSGGQGETQYF
v_gene: TRBV2; j_gene: TRBJ2-5; abundance: -; CDR3aa: CASSEGAGVVETQYF
v_gene: TRBV29-1; j_gene: TRBJ1-2; abundance: -; CDR3aa: CSVFQGGGNYGYTF
v_gene: TRBV7-6; j_gene: TRBJ2-5; abundance: -; CDR3aa: CASSSRTSGGVFTFLAPETQYF
v_gene: TRBV20-1; j_gene: TRBJ2-7; abundance: few; CDR3aa: CSATSRTYGEQYF
v_gene: TRBV20-1; j_gene: TRBJ2-5; abundance: few; CDR3aa: CSARDPRRGGETQYF
v_gene: TRBV29-1; j_gene: TRBJ2-7; abundance: few; CDR3aa: CSVVGITYEQYF
v_gene: TRBV24-1; j_gene: TRBJ2-2; abundance: -; CDR3aa: CATSRDYTGELFF
v_gene: TRBV11-2; j_gene: TRBJ2-5; abundance: -; CDR3aa: CASSLRGNQETQYF
v_gene: TRBV10-3; j_gene: TRBJ2-2; abundance: many; CDR3aa: CASGPQGFTNTGELFF
v_gene: TRBV10-2; j_gene: TRBJ1-1; abundance: -; CDR3aa: CASSDHPGQDSTEAFF
v_gene: TRBV5-1; j_gene: TRBJ2-7; abundance: once; CDR3aa: CASSPTGGKYEQYF
v_gene: TRBV7-9; j_gene: TRBJ2-2; abundance: -; CDR3aa: CASSPSGRAGELFF
v_gene: TRBV7-9; j_gene: TRBJ1-2; abundance: -; CDR3aa: CASSLGTAGNTF
v_gene: TRBV6-5; j_gene: TRBJ1-3; abundance: -; CDR3aa: CASRQGAGNTIYF
v_gene: TRBV7-9; j_gene: TRBJ1-3; abundance: -; CDR3aa: CASAWDRSGNTIYF
v_gene: TRBV7-2; j_gene: TRBJ1-3; abundance: -; CDR3aa: CASSPDSISGNTIYF
v_gene: TRBV2; j_gene: TRBJ1-5; abundance: many; CDR3aa: CASSEGYPQHF
v_gene: TRBV29-1; j_gene: TRBJ1-2; abundance: many; CDR3aa: CSVVTANYGYTF
v_gene: TRBV2; j_gene: TRBJ2-2; abundance: few; CDR3aa: CASRQGQTNTGELFF
v_gene: TRBV24-1; j_gene: TRBJ1-5; abundance: few; CDR3aa: CASSYSNPSGTGRHQPQHF
v_gene: TRBV29-1; j_gene: -; abundance: -; CDR3aa: CSAGTGARSEQFF
v_gene: TRBV20-1; j_gene: TRBJ2-7; abundance: few; CDR3aa: CSARDPAVGDYEQYF
v_gene: TRBV29-1; j_gene: TRBJ1-4; abundance: many; CDR3aa: CSVRHSNSEKLFF
v_gene: TRBV7-9; j_gene: TRBJ1-1; abundance: many; CDR3aa: CASSFSLNTEAFF
v_gene: TRBV6-5; j_gene: TRBJ1-1; abundance: few; CDR3aa: CASSYHTGNTEAFF
v_gene: TRBV10-3; j_gene: TRBJ1-2; abundance: many; CDR3aa: CASSLKGVNYGYTF
v_gene: TRBV29-1; j_gene: TRBJ2-2; abundance: many; CDR3aa: CSVVGQTKTGELFF
v_gene: TRBV5-1; j_gene: TRBJ2-5; abundance: few; CDR3aa: CASSFLAGGPRQETQYF
v_gene: TRBV25-1; j_gene: TRBJ1-5; abundance: -; CDR3aa: CASSLLGEQSQHF
v_gene: TRBV25-1; j_gene: TRBJ2-5; abundance: -; CDR3aa: CASSETLIAPVGETQYF
v_gene: TRBV20-1; j_gene: TRBJ2-7; abundance: -; CDR3aa: CSARASRRFHEQYF
v_gene: TRBV25-1; j_gene: TRBJ2-7; abundance: -; CDR3aa: CASSPENPRVYF
v_gene: TRBV9; j_gene: TRBJ2-7; abundance: -; CDR3aa: CASSVDPTYEQYF
v_gene: TRBV12-5; j_gene: TRBJ2-2; abundance: few; CDR3aa: CASGWTFGELFF
v_gene: TRBV11-2; j_gene: TRBJ1-6; abundance: -; CDR3aa: CASSQGGAGQKSSNHF
v_gene: TRBV7-9; j_gene: TRBJ1-1; abundance: many; CDR3aa: CASSPGQKNTEAFF
v_gene: TRBV25-1; j_gene: TRBJ2-7; abundance: -; CDR3aa: CASGRDSRAYEQYF
v_gene: TRBV7-6; j_gene: TRBJ2-3; abundance: few; CDR3aa: CASSLAQGQGFADTQYF
v_gene: TRBV11-2; j_gene: TRBJ2-7; abundance: -; CDR3aa: CASSFDAVSYEQYF